The present TCR beta chain was sequenced within a study of T cells in Graves' hyperthyroidism and ophthalmopathy. Researchers amplified the TCR beta CDR3 regions from RNA transcripts. A set of HTBI primers served as the primers for a first-round RT-PCR of the TCR CDR3. TCRdb independently ran MiXCR on the multiplex PCR reads; one entry per CDR3 protein. The sample shows 600,000 or so distinct CDR3 sequences, roughly 15% of them seen only once. Study observations and caveats: A model of 13 V-J features distinguished ophthalmopathy from stable hyperthyroidism.

The length of the CDR3 is 15 residues. V shed 1 base and J 2 bases; nucleotides not matched to a gene: 2. From germline, CDR1 is SGHRS and CDR2 YFSETQ. This clonotype was found many times. Its matching antigen is unknown. Ophthalmopathy cases scored 3 or more on the Clinical Activity Score and 4 or more on NOSPECS grade, with duration below 3 months. The sequence derives from a woman between 45 and 60 years old with Graves' ophthalmopathy. The sample comprised blood. The V and J genes are TRBV5-1 and TRBJ2-1, with 8 nucleotides matching TRBD1. The CDR3 sequence: CASSLRDRTYNEQFF. Here the CDR3 DNA reads TGCGCCAGCAGCTTGAGGGACAGGACCTACAATGAGCAGTTCTTC. The whole variable domain, remainder taken from reference TRBV5-1 and TRBJ2-1, is KAGVTQTPRYLIKTRGQQVTLSCSPISGHRSVSWYQQTPGQGLQFLFEYFSETQRNKGNFPGRFSGRQFSNSRSEMNVSTLELGDSALYLCASSLRDRTYNEQFFGPGTRLTVL.